Listed below are T cell receptor beta chains from one sample, sequenced in a study of blood T cell dynamics during melanoma immunotherapy. Using immunoSEQ multiplex PCR, the repertoire was profiled, and TCRdb retains in-frame clones only, with some absent. The sample yields some 11,000 clones, approximately 87% seen once. The material was blood, obtained from a patient treated with checkpoint blockade. These receptors all stem from a human donor with melanoma. Both conserved end residues are part of each CDR3. Fields, in order: V gene, CDR3 protein.

TRBV5-6 | CASSRTSLLYGEQYF
TRBV6-1 | CASSAQGRYGYTF
TRBV6-1 | CASTPEGGPTGELFF
TRBV6-1 | CASTLPANTGELFF
TRBV6-1 | CASSGIGKGIYEQYF
TRBV28 | CASSRHGTAIYEQYF
TRBV6-5 | CASSTLAGRTGELFF
TRBV7-2 | CASSFRQGITDTQYF
TRBV6-5 | CASSSGGTGGQPQHF
TRBV28 | CASSSRQGVNEQFF
TRBV20-1 | CSAGRSGTQYF
TRBV6-5 | CASSSRDSNYGYTF
TRBV29-1 | CSVEDPRDSPAGYTF
TRBV29-1 | CSASTSRGKNTGELFF
TRBV5-1 | CASSLGTDRNGYTF
TRBV28 | CASSLPGTGNAEAFF
TRBV19 | CASRAWSASDDTQYF
TRBV7-9 | CASSLGAGDETQYF
TRBV18 | CASSPRPLTFSTDTQYF
TRBV9 | CASSPSDGANEKLFF
TRBV5-1 | CASSMGQGADGELFF
TRBV2 | CASAWEGRTEAFF
TRBV19 | CASSISQGREKLFF
TRBV7-2 | CASSLTKNTEAFF
TRBV28 | CASSFGDTEAFF
TRBV6-1 | CASSEARRDQPQHF
TRBV7-2 | CASSLQTGRTEAFF
TRBV27 | CASSPGQSYEQYF
TRBV18 | CASSSGQVSDNQPQHF
TRBV6-1 | CASRAGALNTEAFF
TRBV7-2 | CASSLGGGRETQYF